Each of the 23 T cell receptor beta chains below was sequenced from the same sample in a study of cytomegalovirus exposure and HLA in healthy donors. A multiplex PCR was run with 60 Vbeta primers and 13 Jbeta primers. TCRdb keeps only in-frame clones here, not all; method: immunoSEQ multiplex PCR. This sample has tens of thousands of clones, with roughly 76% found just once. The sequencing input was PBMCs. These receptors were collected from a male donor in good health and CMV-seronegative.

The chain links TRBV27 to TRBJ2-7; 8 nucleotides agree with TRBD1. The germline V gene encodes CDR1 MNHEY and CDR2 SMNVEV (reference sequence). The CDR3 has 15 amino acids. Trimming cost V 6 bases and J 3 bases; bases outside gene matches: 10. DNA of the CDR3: TGTGCCAGCAGGGCGGGCACAGGGGGAGGCTACGAGCAGTACTTC. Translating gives CASRAGTGGGYEQYF.

The CDR3 loop is CASSVENGSGGGNEQFF. Here the CDR3 DNA reads TGTGCCAGCAGCGTAGAAAACGGTAGCGGGGGGGGGAATGAGCAGTTCTTC. The chain couples TRBV9 to TRBJ2-1, with TRBD2 identical over 11 bases. The V gene's germline CDR1 is SGDLS and CDR2 YYNGEE. The CDR3 runs to 17 residues. The J segment lost 7 bases and the V segment lost 0 bases, leaving 9 bases of the junction unmatched.

CDR3 DNA: TGTGCCAGCAGTTTCCCGGCTCGAGGGAACACTGAAGCTTTCTTT. It codes for CASSFPARGNTEAFF. The chain recombines TRBV28 with TRBJ1-1; D not resolved. The CDR3 is 15 amino acids. Germline lookup yields CDR1 MDHEN and CDR2 SYDVKM. The ends were cut back, 3 bases at V and 1 base at J, with 12 bases in the middle.

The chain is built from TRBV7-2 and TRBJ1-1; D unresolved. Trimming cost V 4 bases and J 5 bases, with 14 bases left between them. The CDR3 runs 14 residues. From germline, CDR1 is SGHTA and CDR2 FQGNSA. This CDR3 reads CASSSRPGRTEAFF. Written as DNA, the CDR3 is TGTGCCAGCAGCTCCCGCCCCGGGAGGACTGAAGCTTTCTTT.

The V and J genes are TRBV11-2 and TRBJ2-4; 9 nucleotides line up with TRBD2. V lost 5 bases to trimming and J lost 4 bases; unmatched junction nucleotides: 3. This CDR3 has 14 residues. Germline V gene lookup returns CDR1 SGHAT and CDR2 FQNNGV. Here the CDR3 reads CASSHSGRKNIQYF. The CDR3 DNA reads TGTGCCAGCAGCCACAGCGGGAGGAAAAACATTCAGTACTTC.

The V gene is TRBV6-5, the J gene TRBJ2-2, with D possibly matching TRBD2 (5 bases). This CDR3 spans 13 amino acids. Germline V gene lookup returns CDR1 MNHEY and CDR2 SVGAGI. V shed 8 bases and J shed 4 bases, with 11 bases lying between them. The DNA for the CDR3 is TGTGCCAGCCGCCCGGGGAGCACCGGGGAGCTGTTTTTT. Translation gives CASRPGSTGELFF.

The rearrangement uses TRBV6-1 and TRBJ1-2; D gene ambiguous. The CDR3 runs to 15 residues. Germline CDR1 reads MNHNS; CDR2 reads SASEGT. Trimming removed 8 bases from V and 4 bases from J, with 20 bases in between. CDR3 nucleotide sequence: TGTGCCAGCGGATTCGACCAGGAAAACTTCTATGGCTACACCTTC. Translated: CASGFDQENFYGYTF.

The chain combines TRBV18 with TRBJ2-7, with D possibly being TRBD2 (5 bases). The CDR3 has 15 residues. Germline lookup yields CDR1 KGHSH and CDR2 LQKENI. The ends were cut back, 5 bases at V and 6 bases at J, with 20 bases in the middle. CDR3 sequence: CASSILGLSEGEQYF. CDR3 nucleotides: TGTGCCAGCTCAATCCTAGGACTCTCCGAGGGCGAGCAGTACTTC.

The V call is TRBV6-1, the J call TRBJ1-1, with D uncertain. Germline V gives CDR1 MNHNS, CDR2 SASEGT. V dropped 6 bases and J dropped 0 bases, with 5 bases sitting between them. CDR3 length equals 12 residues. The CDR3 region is CASRIMNTEAFF. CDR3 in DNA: TGTGCCAGCAGAATTATGAACACTGAAGCTTTCTTT.

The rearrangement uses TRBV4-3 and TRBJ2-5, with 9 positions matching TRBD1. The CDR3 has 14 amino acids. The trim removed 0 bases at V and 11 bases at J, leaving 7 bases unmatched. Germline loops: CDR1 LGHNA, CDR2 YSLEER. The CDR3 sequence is CASSQDWRTGEQYF. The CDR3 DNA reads TGCGCCAGCAGCCAAGATTGGAGGACAGGGGAGCAGTACTTC.

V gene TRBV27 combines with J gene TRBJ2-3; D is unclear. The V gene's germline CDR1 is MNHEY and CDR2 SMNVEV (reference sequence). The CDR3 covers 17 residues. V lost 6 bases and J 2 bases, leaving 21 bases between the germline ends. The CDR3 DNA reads TGTGCCAGCAGGCTTCTCCCCCACGGAGCGCTCACAGATACGCAGTATTTT. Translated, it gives CASRLLPHGALTDTQYF.

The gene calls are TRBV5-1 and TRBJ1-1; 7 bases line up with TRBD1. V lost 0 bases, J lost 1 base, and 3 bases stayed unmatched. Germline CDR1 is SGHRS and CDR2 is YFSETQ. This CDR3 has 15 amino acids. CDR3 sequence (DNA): TGCGCCAGCAGCTTGGGGAACAGGGGGAACACTGAAGCTTTCTTT. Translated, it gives CASSLGNRGNTEAFF. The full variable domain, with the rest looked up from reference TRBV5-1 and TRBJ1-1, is KAGVTQTPRYLIKTRGQQVTLSCSPISGHRSVSWYQQTPGQGLQFLFEYFSETQRNKGNFPGRFSGRQFSNSRSEMNVSTLELGDSALYLCASSLGNRGNTEAFFGQGTRLTVV.

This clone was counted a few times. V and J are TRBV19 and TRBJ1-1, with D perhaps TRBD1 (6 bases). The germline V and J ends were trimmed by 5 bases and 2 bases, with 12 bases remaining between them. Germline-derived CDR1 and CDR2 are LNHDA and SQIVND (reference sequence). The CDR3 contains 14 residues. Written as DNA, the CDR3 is TGTGCCAGTAGTCTGGGACACCGAAACACTGAAGCTTTCTTT. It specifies CASSLGHRNTEAFF.

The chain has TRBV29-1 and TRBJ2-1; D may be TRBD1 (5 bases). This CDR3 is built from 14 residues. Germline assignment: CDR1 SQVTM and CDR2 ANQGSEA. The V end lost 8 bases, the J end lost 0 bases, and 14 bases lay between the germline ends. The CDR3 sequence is CSSQGRNSYNEQFF. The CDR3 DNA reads TGCAGCTCTCAGGGCAGGAACTCCTACAATGAGCAGTTCTTC.

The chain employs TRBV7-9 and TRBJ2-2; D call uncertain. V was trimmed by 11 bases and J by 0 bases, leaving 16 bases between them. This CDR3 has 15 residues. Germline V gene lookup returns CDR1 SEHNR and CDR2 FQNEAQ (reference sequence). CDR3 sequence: CAGPRGSANTGELFF. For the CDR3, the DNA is TGTGCCGGCCCCAGAGGCAGCGCGAACACCGGGGAGCTGTTTTTT. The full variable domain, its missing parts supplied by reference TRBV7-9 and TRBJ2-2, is DTGVSQNPRHKITKRGQNVTFRCDPISEHNRLYWYRQTLGQGPEFLTYFQNEAQLEKSRLLSDRFSAERPKGSFSTLEIQRTEQGDSAMYLCAGPRGSANTGELFFGEGSRLTVL.

CDR3 coding DNA: TGTGCCTGGAGTGTAGGCGTGAGGCGAGAGTCCTACGAGCAGTACTTC. This gives the protein CAWSVGVRRESYEQYF. The chain links TRBV30 to TRBJ2-7, with D unresolved. Germline V gene lookup returns CDR1 GTSNPN and CDR2 SVGIG (reference sequence). The length of the CDR3 is 16 residues. V was clipped by 0 bases and J by 1 base, with 16 bases between them.

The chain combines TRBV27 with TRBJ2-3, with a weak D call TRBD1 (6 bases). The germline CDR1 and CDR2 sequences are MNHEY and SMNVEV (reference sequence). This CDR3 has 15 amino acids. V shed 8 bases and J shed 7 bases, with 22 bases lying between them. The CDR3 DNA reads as TGTGCCAGCGTTCACCGGGACAACGTACGAAATACGCAGTATTTT. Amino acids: CASVHRDNVRNTQYF.

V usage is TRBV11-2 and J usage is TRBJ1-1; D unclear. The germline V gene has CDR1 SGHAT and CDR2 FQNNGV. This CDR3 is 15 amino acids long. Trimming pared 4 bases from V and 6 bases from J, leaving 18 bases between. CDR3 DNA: TGTGCCAGCAGCTCAAAGTACCTATCCGTGGCTGAAGCTTTCTTT. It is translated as CASSSKYLSVAEAFF. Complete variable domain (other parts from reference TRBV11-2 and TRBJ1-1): EAGVAQSPRYKIIEKRQSVAFWCNPISGHATLYWYQQILGQGPKLLIQFQNNGVVDDSQLPKDRFSAERLKGVDSTLKIQPAKLEDSAVYLCASSSKYLSVAEAFFGQGTRLTVV.

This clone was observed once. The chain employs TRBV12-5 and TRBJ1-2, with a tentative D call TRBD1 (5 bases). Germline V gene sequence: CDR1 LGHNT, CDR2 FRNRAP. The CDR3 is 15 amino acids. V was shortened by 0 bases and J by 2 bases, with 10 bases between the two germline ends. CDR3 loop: CASGLVRAGNYGYTF. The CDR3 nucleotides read TGTGCTAGTGGTTTGGTACGGGCAGGGAACTATGGCTACACCTTC.

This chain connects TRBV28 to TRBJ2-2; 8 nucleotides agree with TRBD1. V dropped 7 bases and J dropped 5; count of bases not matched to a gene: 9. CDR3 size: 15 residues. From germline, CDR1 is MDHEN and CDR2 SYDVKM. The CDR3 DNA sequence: TGTGCCAGCACTTATGCGGACAGGGTAACCGGGGAGCTGTTTTTT. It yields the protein CASTYADRVTGELFF.

The CDR3 sequence is CASSQTGYSQPQHF. For the CDR3, the DNA is TGTGCCAGCAGTCAGACAGGGTATAGTCAGCCCCAGCATTTT. This sequence joins TRBV2 and TRBJ1-5; 7 bases are a match to TRBD1. Germline trimming cut 5 bases from V and 6 bases from J; bases unmatched to any gene: 7. Germline loops: CDR1 SNHLY, CDR2 FYNNEI. The CDR3 has 14 amino acids.

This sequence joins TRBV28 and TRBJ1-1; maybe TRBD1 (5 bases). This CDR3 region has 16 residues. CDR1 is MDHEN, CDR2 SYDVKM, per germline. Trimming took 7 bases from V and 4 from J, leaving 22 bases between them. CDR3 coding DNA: TGTGCCAGCACCTTCGCCGGGGGTAATGAGGGCACTGAAGCTTTCTTT. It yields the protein CASTFAGGNEGTEAFF.

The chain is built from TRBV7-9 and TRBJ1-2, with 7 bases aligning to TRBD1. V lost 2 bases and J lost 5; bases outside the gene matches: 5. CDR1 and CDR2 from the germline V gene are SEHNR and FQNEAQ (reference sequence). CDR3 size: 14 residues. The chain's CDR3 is CASSLSLQGYGYTF. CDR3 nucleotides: TGTGCCAGCAGCTTATCCTTACAGGGGTATGGCTACACCTTC.